This T cell receptor beta chain was captured by sequencing in a study of blood T cell repertoires in COVID-19. Overall study context: Samples came from the United States, Italy and Spain, spanning acute and convalescent COVID-19. Nucleic acid was either cDNA or gDNA, and it came from T cells, B-cell-depleted T cells, or PBMCs.

The CDR3 loop spans 15 amino acids. V lost 5 bases to trimming and J lost 5 bases; unmatched junction nucleotides: 9. Germline CDR1 and CDR2: MNHEY and SMNVEV (reference sequence). Authors' data handling: It was from reference gene primer amplification that nucleated cell counts were estimated. TCRdb's copy holds only in-frame clones and misses some; the assay was immunoSEQ multiplex PCR. V and J calls plus clone size are reproduced from that table; the DNA served to infer D and trimming. The table lists about 150,000 clones, roughly four fifths of them singletons. The sequence was obtained from a woman aged 55-70 years with acute or convalescent COVID-19. This rearrangement joins TRBV27 to TRBJ2-5, with 9 bases matching TRBD1. What was sequenced was peripheral blood. In DNA, the CDR3 is TGTGCCAGCAGTGCGGGACAGGGTTGGTTGGAGACCCAGTACTTC. Protein sequence: CASSAGQGWLETQYF.